These 31 T cell receptor beta chains were all obtained from the same sample, sequenced in a study of blood T cell repertoires in COVID-19. Clones were read by immunoSEQ multiplex PCR, and TCRdb kept only the in-frame ones, dropping some. The repertoire holds 200,000 to 250,000 clones, with roughly 85% as singletons. Material for sequencing was peripheral blood. These receptors were taken from a man over 45 with COVID-19, enrolled during active disease.

This chain joins TRBV11-2 and TRBJ1-1, with D possibly being TRBD1 (5 bases). V gave up 0 bases and J gave up 10 bases, with 15 bases separating them. Germline V gives CDR1 SGHAT, CDR2 FQNNGV. The CDR3 consists of 14 residues. CDR3 sequence (DNA): TGTGCCAGCAGCTTAGAGCGACAGTACCCTTTAGCTTTCTTT. Translated: CASSLERQYPLAFF.

The V and J genes are TRBV7-2 and TRBJ2-2; unclear D gene. V was trimmed by 1 base and J by 4 bases, leaving 10 bases between them. This CDR3 has 15 residues. CDR1 and CDR2 from the germline V gene are SGHTA and FQGNSA. This chain's CDR3 is CASSLVTRVTGELFF. CDR3 in DNA: TGTGCCAGCAGCTTAGTTACTCGGGTCACCGGGGAGCTGTTTTTT.

The rearrangement joins TRBV4-1 to TRBJ2-5, with a weak D call TRBD1 (8 bases). The V gene lost 4 bases and the J gene lost 2 bases, with 23 bases spanning the gap. The germline V gene encodes CDR1 MGHRA and CDR2 YSYEKL. The CDR3 runs to 18 residues. In nucleotides, the CDR3 is TGCGCCAGCAGCCTTGGACAGGGAGGGCGGGGGCTTCAAGAGACCCAGTACTTC. Translated: CASSLGQGGRGLQETQYF.

This clone has only one observation. The chain is built from TRBV4-3 and TRBJ1-5, with D unclear. CDR1 and CDR2 (germline): LGHNA, YSLEER. Trimming cost V 3 bases and J 2 bases, with 8 bases left between them. The CDR3 length is 14 residues. CDR3 nucleotides: TGCGCCAGCAGCCATACAGCGGGCAATCAGCCCCAGCATTTT. Residues: CASSHTAGNQPQHF.

This chain connects TRBV11-2 to TRBJ2-2; D possibly corresponds to TRBD2 (7 bases). V gave up 5 bases and J gave up 5 bases, with 18 bases separating them. The CDR3 sequence is 16 residues long. The germline gives CDR1 SGHAT, CDR2 FQNNGV. Written as DNA, the CDR3 is TGTGCCAGCAGCCTCGAACTGCGGGGGCGGACCGGGGAGCTGTTTTTT. This translates into CASSLELRGRTGELFF.

V is TRBV6-5 and J is TRBJ2-2, with TRBD1 matching over 9 bases. CDR1 and CDR2 (germline): MNHEY, SVGAGI. Losses at the gene ends were 2 bases for V and 5 bases for J; bases not matched to a gene: 6. CDR3 length equals 16 residues. The CDR3 loop reads CASSYQTGGKTGELFF. The CDR3 DNA follows: TGTGCCAGCAGTTACCAAACAGGGGGCAAAACCGGGGAGCTGTTTTTT.

The table lists this clone with a count of one. The chain carries TRBV2 and TRBJ2-5; 8 nucleotides agree with TRBD1. Germline CDR1 and CDR2: SNHLY and FYNNEI. The V gene end was trimmed by 4 bases and the J gene end by 0 bases; junction bases not matched to a gene: 4. The CDR3 sequence is 15 residues long. CDR3 amino acids: CASSVGDRHQETQYF. CDR3 nucleotides: TGTGCCAGCAGTGTAGGGGACAGGCACCAAGAGACCCAGTACTTC.

V and J are TRBV6-2 or TRBV6-3 and TRBJ2-5; perhaps TRBD2 as D (5 bases). The germline gives CDR1 MNHEY, CDR2 SVGEGT. The CDR3 runs to 15 residues. V was pared by 3 bases and J by 0 bases, with 11 bases between. The CDR3 here is CASSYDGENQETQYF. In nucleotides, the CDR3 is TGTGCCAGCAGTTATGACGGGGAAAACCAAGAGACCCAGTACTTC.

The V call is TRBV2, the J call TRBJ2-1; TRBD2 might be the D (5 bases). Germline lookup yields CDR1 SNHLY and CDR2 FYNNEI. The V end lost 5 bases, the J end lost 0 bases, and 11 bases lay between the germline ends. The CDR3 has 15 residues. The CDR3 reads CASSKDWSSYNEQFF. CDR3 DNA sequence: TGTGCCAGCAGTAAGGACTGGAGCTCCTACAATGAGCAGTTCTTC.

This chain joins TRBV19 and TRBJ1-6, with 10 nucleotides matching TRBD1. The germline V gene has CDR1 LNHDA and CDR2 SQIVND (reference sequence). The length of the CDR3 is 15 residues. With V trimmed by 6 bases and J by 7 bases, 6 bases remained unmatched. CDR3 in amino acids: CASRPQTGGNSPLHF. As DNA, the CDR3 is TGTGCCAGTAGGCCCCAGACAGGGGGCAATTCACCCCTCCACTTT.

V is TRBV14 and J is TRBJ1-1; D uncertain. The CDR3 has 14 amino acids. Germline CDR1 is SGHDN and CDR2 is FVKESK. The V end was cut by 2 bases, the J end by 5 bases, with 12 bases between. The CDR3 sequence is CASSQTSKRTEAFF. CDR3 nucleotide sequence: TGTGCCAGCAGCCAAACATCAAAGAGGACTGAAGCTTTCTTT.

The chain's CDR3 is CASSLGLEETQYF. The DNA of the CDR3 is TGTGCCAGCAGCTTAGGACTGGAAGAGACCCAGTACTTC. The chain is built from TRBV11-3 and TRBJ2-5; no definite D call. CDR3 size: 13 residues. Trimming cost V 1 base and J 3 bases, with 6 bases left between them. Per germline, CDR1 SGHNT and CDR2 YENEEA. Combining the CDR3 with reference TRBV11-3 and TRBJ2-5 gives the whole variable domain EAGVVQSPRYKIIEKKQPVAFWCNPISGHNTLYWYLQNLGQGPELLIRYENEEAVDDSQLPKDRFSAERLKGVDSTLKIQPAELGDSAVYLCASSLGLEETQYFGPGTRLLVL.

The chain uses TRBV6-5 and TRBJ1-1; the match to TRBD1 covers 8 bases. CDR1 and CDR2 from the germline V gene are MNHEY and SVGAGI. This CDR3 has 14 residues. Losses at the gene ends were 5 bases for V and 5 bases for J; bases not matched to a gene: 7. This CDR3 is CASSSDRGWTEAFF. Here the CDR3 DNA reads TGTGCCAGCAGTAGCGACAGGGGATGGACTGAAGCTTTCTTT.

This clone was observed a few times. The chain employs TRBV24-1 and TRBJ1-3, with a weak D call TRBD1 (5 bases). CDR3 length equals 14 residues. The germline gives CDR1 KGHDR, CDR2 SFDVKD. Trimming removed 3 bases from V and 4 bases from J, with 9 bases in between. The CDR3 DNA reads TGTGCCACCAGTGATCCAGGGTCAGGAAACACCATATATTTT. It yields the protein CATSDPGSGNTIYF.

The rearrangement links TRBV9 to TRBJ1-1; D not certain. CDR3 length: 14 amino acids. In germline, CDR1 is SGDLS, CDR2 YYNGEE. The V and J ends lost 0 bases and 5 bases respectively, with 11 bases between them. The CDR3 nucleotides read TGTGCCAGCAGCGTAGGTGGCAGTGTGACTGAAGCTTTCTTT. Its protein product is CASSVGGSVTEAFF.

This chain joins TRBV3-1 (or the pseudogene TRBV3-2) and TRBJ2-3, with a possible D match to TRBD1 (5 bases). V was shortened by 0 bases and J by 10 bases, with 17 bases between the two germline ends. The CDR3 covers 15 residues. The germline V gene has CDR1 LGHDT and CDR2 YNNKEL (reference sequence). CDR3 nucleotide sequence: TGTGCCAGCAGCCAAGAGGGGCTAGGCGGTCCCCCGCAGTATTTT. It codes for CASSQEGLGGPPQYF.

V gene TRBV4-1 combines with J gene TRBJ2-1, with 9 positions matching TRBD2. This CDR3 is built from 17 residues. Germline loops: CDR1 MGHRA, CDR2 YSYEKL. The J segment lost 5 bases and the V segment lost 4 bases, leaving 12 bases of the junction unmatched. CDR3 in DNA: TGCGCCAGCAGCCCGCAAGGGGGCGGGGGGGTCCACAATGAGCAGTTCTTC. Protein: CASSPQGGGGVHNEQFF.

The rearrangement links TRBV6-5 to TRBJ2-7; 11 bases match TRBD2. The CDR3 sequence is 15 residues long. Losses at the gene ends were 8 bases for V and 7 bases for J; bases not matched to a gene: 13. Germline V gene data show CDR1 as MNHEY and CDR2 as SVGAGI. CDR3 nucleotides: TGTGCCAGCCTACATAGACTAGCGGGGTTGATTGAGCAGTACTTC. This sequence encodes CASLHRLAGLIEQYF.

The chain joins TRBV6-5 to TRBJ2-7; TRBD2 matches 7 bases. Unmatched junction bases numbered 8, after V lost 8 bases and J lost 1 base. The CDR3 sequence is 14 residues long. Germline V lookup: CDR1 MNHEY, CDR2 SVGAGI. CDR3 sequence (DNA): TGTGCCAGCTGGGGAGGGGTCCTATCCTACGAGCAGTACTTC. Residues: CASWGGVLSYEQYF.

There are a few counts of this clone. V and J are TRBV5-1 and TRBJ2-5; 9 nucleotides match TRBD1. The germline CDR1 and CDR2 sequences are SGHRS and YFSETQ. V shed 4 bases and J 5 bases; nucleotides not matched to a gene: 6. This CDR3 is built from 14 residues. The DNA for the CDR3 is TGCGCCAGCAGCATGGGACAGGGTGAGGAGACCCAGTACTTC. Protein sequence: CASSMGQGEETQYF. Combining the CDR3 with reference TRBV5-1 and TRBJ2-5 gives the whole variable domain KAGVTQTPRYLIKTRGQQVTLSCSPISGHRSVSWYQQTPGQGLQFLFEYFSETQRNKGNFPGRFSGRQFSNSRSEMNVSTLELGDSALYLCASSMGQGEETQYFGPGTRLLVL.

This chain links TRBV6-2 or TRBV6-3 with TRBJ2-2; possibly TRBD1 for D (6 bases). Per the germline V gene, CDR1 is MNHEY and CDR2 is SVGEGT. CDR3 length: 16 residues. V was shortened by 0 bases and J by 2 bases, with 10 bases between the two germline ends. The CDR3 coding sequence is TGTGCCAGCAGTTACTCGAGGGGGATCAACACCGGGGAGCTGTTTTTT. Translating gives CASSYSRGINTGELFF.

V gene TRBV28 combines with J gene TRBJ2-5, with TRBD1 matching over 10 bases. Germline CDR1 MDHEN, CDR2 SYDVKM. CDR3 size: 15 residues. With 10 bases clipped from V and 5 bases from J, the junction kept 13 bases outside the gene matches. The CDR3 DNA follows: TGTGCCATTGCCGAGGACAGGGGGTTTAGGGAGACCCAGTACTTC. Protein sequence: CAIAEDRGFRETQYF. The complete variable domain, with remaining parts taken from reference TRBV28 and TRBJ2-5, reads DVKVTQSSRYLVKRTGEKVFLECVQDMDHENMFWYRQDPGLGLRLIYFSYDVKMKEKGDIPEGYSVSREKKERFSLILESASTNQTSMYLCAIAEDRGFRETQYFGPGTRLLVL.

The chain employs TRBV6-6 and TRBJ2-4; 7 bases fit TRBD1. V trimming: 5 bases; J trimming: 0 bases; junction bases outside the gene matches: 10. Germline V CDR1 and CDR2: MNHNY, SVGAGI (reference sequence). The CDR3 spans 17 residues. Written as DNA, the CDR3 is TGTGCCAGCAGTCCCCGGGCAGGGGGAATAGCCAAAAACATTCAGTACTTC. Its translation is CASSPRAGGIAKNIQYF.

This chain connects TRBV19 to TRBJ1-1; D might be TRBD1 (6 bases). Trimming pared 6 bases from V and 5 bases from J, leaving 13 bases between. The CDR3 covers 13 residues. From germline, CDR1 is LNHDA and CDR2 SQIVND (reference sequence). CDR3 coding DNA: TGTGCCAGTAGCGACAGGCCGGGGACTGAAGCTTTCTTT. It translates to CASSDRPGTEAFF.

The V call is TRBV7-9, the J call TRBJ1-3; maybe TRBD1 (5 bases). Germline assignment: CDR1 SEHNR and CDR2 FQNEAQ (reference sequence). V was clipped by 4 bases and J by 2 bases, with 15 bases between them. The CDR3 spans 16 residues. This chain's CDR3 is CASSSIRVVAGNTIYF. CDR3 coding DNA: TGTGCCAGCAGCTCCATCAGGGTGGTTGCTGGAAACACCATATATTTT.

The chain has TRBV3-1 (or the pseudogene TRBV3-2) and TRBJ1-2; D not resolved. Deletions cut 1 base from V and 2 bases from J, with 5 bases between. The CDR3 has 13 residues. Germline CDR1 reads LGHDT; CDR2 reads YNNKEL (reference sequence). The CDR3 region has the DNA TGTGCCAGCAGCCAAGCATTGAACTATGGCTACACCTTC. Translation: CASSQALNYGYTF.

J is TRBJ1-3 and V is TRBV6-1; 9 nucleotides match TRBD1. This CDR3 spans 18 amino acids. Unmatched junction bases numbered 7, after V lost 0 bases and J lost 1 base. Looked up from germline, CDR1 is MNHNS and CDR2 is SASEGT. The CDR3 here is CASSEAATGGRSGNTIYF. DNA of the CDR3: TGTGCCAGCAGTGAAGCTGCGACAGGGGGGCGGTCTGGAAACACCATATATTTT.

This clone turned up a few times. The chain carries TRBV7-9 and TRBJ2-5; D unresolved. Per the germline V gene, CDR1 is SEHNR and CDR2 is FQNEAQ (reference sequence). CDR3 length: 11 residues. Trimming took 5 bases from V and 5 from J, leaving 6 bases between them. The CDR3 spells CASSPKETQYF. CDR3 bases: TGTGCCAGCAGCCCTAAGGAGACCCAGTACTTC.

The genes are TRBV7-3 and TRBJ2-5; a weak D match, TRBD2 (7 bases). The CDR3 loop spans 13 amino acids. Trimming stripped 5 bases from V and 5 bases from J, with 12 bases between. From germline, CDR1 is SGHTA and CDR2 FQGTGA. CDR3 amino acids: CASSRGAMETQYF. CDR3 bases: TGTGCCAGCAGCCGGGGGGCTATGGAGACCCAGTACTTC.

V is TRBV7-9 and J is TRBJ1-5; D is perhaps TRBD1 (5 bases). Germline CDR1 is SEHNR and CDR2 is FQNEAQ (reference sequence). The CDR3 is made up of 13 amino acids. Deletions cut 5 bases from V and 4 bases from J, with 9 bases between. CDR3 protein: CASSPQVNQPQHF. The CDR3 region has the DNA TGTGCCAGCAGCCCACAGGTAAATCAGCCCCAGCATTTT. Complete variable domain (other parts from reference TRBV7-9 and TRBJ1-5): DTGVSQNPRHKITKRGQNVTFRCDPISEHNRLYWYRQTLGQGPEFLTYFQNEAQLEKSRLLSDRFSAERPKGSFSTLEIQRTEQGDSAMYLCASSPQVNQPQHFGDGTRLSIL.

The gene calls are TRBV28 and TRBJ1-2; 8 nucleotides match TRBD1. This CDR3 has 13 residues. The junction had 6 bases not matched to a gene; V was cut back by 4 bases and J by 8 bases. Germline-derived CDR1 and CDR2 are MDHEN and SYDVKM. The CDR3 nucleotides are TGTGCCAGCAGTTCTGACAGGGGCTGGGGCTACACCTTC. This sequence encodes CASSSDRGWGYTF.